The next 9 T cell receptor beta chains were all read from a single sample in a study of T-cell reconstitution after alpha-beta-depleted transplantation in children. Preparation of the TCRbeta library was carried out with unique molecular identifiers. One entry per CDR3 protein, called by TCRdb with MiXCR from the PCR reads. The table has nearly 350,000 distinct CDR3 sequences, roughly 15% seen once. The input for sequencing was PBMCs, mostly from graft donor cells, taken 360 days after TCRalphabeta/CD19-depleted stem cell transplant. The receptors here all came from a male patient under 10 years old who had a stem cell transplant for acute lymphoblastic leukemia, so the T cells may come from the graft donor.

In its sample, this clonotype was seen many times. The genes are TRBV7-2 and TRBJ2-7, with 8 bases that match TRBD1. V lost 3 bases and J lost 1; bases outside the gene matches: 2. The CDR3 is 14 amino acids. Germline V gene sequence: CDR1 SGHTA, CDR2 FQGNSA. The CDR3 region has the DNA TGTGCCAGCAGCTTGGACAGGGTTTCCTACGAGCAGTACTTC. Amino acids: CASSLDRVSYEQYF.

The chain carries TRBV20-1 and TRBJ2-2; no reliable D call. Germline V gene sequence: CDR1 DFQATT, CDR2 SNEGSKA (reference sequence). Between the trimmed V and J ends, which lost 5 bases and 4 bases, there was a span of 20 bases. The CDR3 length is 16 residues. The CDR3 here is CSAHSLTDSGTGELFF. In DNA form, the CDR3 reads TGCAGTGCTCATAGTCTTACTGATTCGGGCACCGGGGAGCTGTTTTTT.

In this sample, this clonotype turned up many times. This sequence joins TRBV10-3 and TRBJ2-7; TRBD1 matches at 7 bases. Germline trimming cut 8 bases from V and 5 bases from J; bases unmatched to any gene: 9. Germline V CDR1 and CDR2: ENHRY, SYGVKD. The CDR3 has 13 amino acids. CDR3 DNA sequence: TGTGCCATCCAAAGACAGGGTTCCAACGAGCAGTACTTC. Encoded protein: CAIQRQGSNEQYF.

The chain joins TRBV7-9 to TRBJ2-7; TRBD1 matches at 7 bases. CDR1 SEHNR and CDR2 FQNEAQ come from the germline V gene (reference sequence). The CDR3 runs to 13 residues. Losses at the gene ends were 4 bases for V and 6 bases for J; bases not matched to a gene: 6. Written as DNA, the CDR3 is TGTGCCAGCAGCTCCGCCGGGACAGTCGAGCAGTACTTC. Translation gives CASSSAGTVEQYF.

This chain uses TRBV5-1 with TRBJ2-2, with TRBD2 matching 10 bases. This CDR3 comprises 14 residues. V lost 2 bases, J lost 6 bases, and 1 base stayed unmatched. Germline assignment: CDR1 SGHRS and CDR2 YFSETQ. Here the CDR3 reads CASSFGTSAGELFF. CDR3 coding DNA: TGCGCCAGCAGCTTCGGGACTAGCGCCGGGGAGCTGTTTTTT.

This clonotype was seen a handful of times. The V and J genes are TRBV7-9 and TRBJ2-1, with D hard to call. The CDR3 is 11 amino acids. Trimming took off 3 bases at V and 11 bases at J, with 8 bases between the two ends. The germline V gene has CDR1 SEHNR and CDR2 FQNEAQ (reference sequence). CDR3 coding DNA: TGTGCCAGCAGCTTGTGGGTTAAGCAGTTCTTC. This translates into CASSLWVKQFF.

This chain uses TRBV12-3 or TRBV12-4 with TRBJ1-6; D is ambiguous. Trimming stripped 3 bases from V and 4 bases from J, with 7 bases between. The CDR3 totals 14 residues. CDR3 coding DNA: TGTGCCAGCAGTTTGGCACGATATAATTCACCCCTCCACTTT. Its translation is CASSLARYNSPLHF.

This clonotype was counted once. The chain combines TRBV3-1 with TRBJ2-7, with a tentative D call TRBD2 (6 bases). The V end lost 5 bases, the J end lost 5 bases, and 25 bases lay between the germline ends. The germline CDR1 and CDR2 sequences are LGHDT and YNNKEL (reference sequence). This CDR3 spans 17 amino acids. CDR3 DNA sequence: TGTGCCAGCAGCGGAAGAATCGGAGGGAAACTGCGCGACGAGCAGTACTTC. Its protein is CASSGRIGGKLRDEQYF.

This clonotype was counted between two and nine times. The V gene is TRBV30, the J gene TRBJ2-5, with D perhaps TRBD1 or TRBD2 (5 bases each). Looked up from germline, CDR1 is GTSNPN and CDR2 is SVGIG (reference sequence). This CDR3 spans 13 amino acids. V was shortened by 8 bases and J by 5 bases, with 18 bases between the two germline ends. This CDR3 reads CAHGAVLGETQYF. The CDR3 nucleotides are TGTGCCCACGGGGCCGTCCTGGGGGAGACCCAGTACTTC.